Listed here are 24 T cell receptor beta chains from one sample, sequenced in a study of shared clonotypes between healthy human individuals. Naive CD8 cells were CD45RO-negative, positively selected for CCR7, excluding terminally differentiated effector memory CD45RA+ cells. The protocol was immunoSEQ multiplex PCR, while the TCRdb copy is restricted to in-frame clones and leaves out a portion. The profile shows 2 million to 2.5 million clones, roughly 94% of them singletons. Sequenced sample: naive CD8+ T cells sorted from blood. These receptors were obtained from a man aged 18 to 35 in good health.

The chain has TRBV7-6 and TRBJ2-1, with 12 bases identical to TRBD2. Looked up from germline, CDR1 is SGHVS and CDR2 is FNYEAQ. The CDR3 has 15 amino acids. V dropped 5 bases and J dropped 4; count of bases not matched to a gene: 3. CDR3 sequence: CASSPSGGEYNEQFF. Here the CDR3 DNA reads TGTGCCAGCAGCCCTAGCGGGGGGGAATACAATGAGCAGTTCTTC.

The genes are TRBV7-9 and TRBJ1-1; 9 bases are a match to TRBD1. The CDR3 runs to 14 residues. CDR1 SEHNR and CDR2 FQNEAQ come from the germline V gene (reference sequence). With V trimmed by 3 bases and J by 9 bases, 8 bases remained unmatched. As DNA, the CDR3 is TGTGCCAGCAGCTTTGGGGGGACAGGGATGAAAGCTTTCTTT. The encoded protein is CASSFGGTGMKAFF.

This clone was detected once. The rearrangement links TRBV6-6 to TRBJ2-3, with 8 bases identical to TRBD1. CDR3 size: 16 residues. The germline gives CDR1 MNHNY, CDR2 SVGAGI (reference sequence). V lost 2 bases, J lost 6 bases, and 10 bases stayed unmatched. In nucleotides, the CDR3 is TGTGCCAGCAGTTACAGGACAGGGTTACCCTTTGATACGCAGTATTTT. Protein: CASSYRTGLPFDTQYF.

The V call is TRBV19, the J call TRBJ1-5, with 11 bases matching TRBD1. CDR1 LNHDA and CDR2 SQIVND come from the germline V gene (reference sequence). Unmatched junction bases numbered 17, after V lost 5 bases and J lost 5 bases. This CDR3 has 19 amino acids. CDR3 sequence reads: CASSPHPGTGGITDQPQHF. As DNA, the CDR3 is TGTGCCAGTAGTCCTCATCCCGGGACAGGGGGTATAACGGATCAGCCCCAGCATTTT. The full variable domain, rest sourced from reference TRBV19 and TRBJ1-5, is DGGITQSPKYLFRKEGQNVTLSCEQNLNHDAMYWYRQDPGQGLRLIYYSQIVNDFQKGDIAEGYSVSREKKESFPLTVTSAQKNPTAFYLCASSPHPGTGGITDQPQHFGDGTRLSIL.

The V and J genes are TRBV19 and TRBJ1-5, with 8 bases aligning to TRBD1. The CDR3 totals 15 residues. Looked up from germline, CDR1 is LNHDA and CDR2 is SQIVND (reference sequence). The V and J ends lost 5 bases and 0 bases, in that order; junction bases with no gene match: 3. The CDR3 loop reads CASSADRVSNQPQHF. CDR3 nucleotides: TGTGCCAGTAGTGCGGACAGGGTTAGCAATCAGCCCCAGCATTTT.

The chain is built from TRBV7-9 and TRBJ2-1; 7 nucleotides line up with TRBD2. Germline CDR1 and CDR2: SEHNR and FQNEAQ (reference sequence). This CDR3 is 14 amino acids long. With V trimmed by 10 bases and J by 0 bases, 6 bases remained unmatched. CDR3 in DNA: TGTGCCACCCTAGCGGCAAGCTCCTACAATGAGCAGTTCTTC. This gives the protein CATLAASSYNEQFF.

The rearrangement uses TRBV10-2 and TRBJ2-7, with 9 positions matching TRBD1. Trimming cost V 6 bases and J 7 bases; bases outside gene matches: 10. This CDR3 has 14 amino acids. The germline gives CDR1 WSHSY, CDR2 SAAADI. The CDR3 DNA is TGCGCCAGCAGAGAAATGGACAGGGGTAAAGAGCAGTACTTC. Protein product: CASREMDRGKEQYF.

Comments on this clone: The same CDR3 also results from other DNA sequences found in this sample. The chain uses TRBV5-6 and TRBJ2-7; D is perhaps TRBD2 (6 bases). The germline gives CDR1 SGHDT, CDR2 YYEEEE. Trimming pared 2 bases from V and 2 bases from J, leaving 8 bases between. The length of the CDR3 is 13 residues. In nucleotides, the CDR3 is TGTGCCAGCAGCTTCGGGGGTACCTACGAGCAGTACTTC. Amino acids: CASSFGGTYEQYF.

A single count supports this clone. The chain combines TRBV18 with TRBJ2-1, with D perhaps TRBD1 or TRBD2 (5 bases each). The V gene lost 0 bases and the J gene lost 12 bases, with 15 bases spanning the gap. Germline lookup yields CDR1 KGHSH and CDR2 LQKENI. The CDR3 contains 14 residues. The CDR3 DNA sequence: TGTGCCAGCTCACCACCGTCGAGGGGTTTGCGGCAGTTCTTC. It is translated as CASSPPSRGLRQFF.

The rearrangement joins TRBV14 to TRBJ2-3; weak D call: TRBD2 (6 bases). This CDR3 is 15 amino acids long. CDR1 is SGHDN and CDR2 is FVKESK in the germline V gene. V lost 1 base, J lost 2 bases, and 10 bases lay in between. CDR3 residues: CASSQVEGFTDTQYF. DNA of the CDR3: TGTGCCAGCAGCCAAGTGGAGGGATTCACAGATACGCAGTATTTT.

J is TRBJ1-3 and V is TRBV15; no reliable D call. Germline CDR1 is LNHNV and CDR2 is YYDKDF (reference sequence). The V and J ends lost 5 bases and 3 bases respectively, with 26 bases between them. This CDR3 has 19 amino acids. CDR3 sequence reads: CATSDPQYLGTAFGNTIYF. The CDR3 DNA is TGTGCCACCAGCGACCCCCAGTATCTGGGAACGGCCTTTGGAAACACCATATATTTT.

The chain is built from TRBV7-2 and TRBJ2-7, with 7 positions matching TRBD2. Trimming removed 2 bases from V and 9 bases from J; junction bases left unmatched: 16. This CDR3 has 16 residues. Germline V gene sequence: CDR1 SGHTA, CDR2 FQGNSA. The CDR3 sequence is CASSLYSWGGPDGQYF. In nucleotides, the CDR3 is TGTGCCAGCAGCTTATATAGCTGGGGGGGTCCCGATGGGCAGTACTTC. The full variable domain, rest sourced from reference TRBV7-2 and TRBJ2-7, is GAGVSQSPSNKVTEKGKDVELRCDPISGHTALYWYRQSLGQGLEFLIYFQGNSAPDKSGLPSDRFSAERTGGSVSTLTIQRTQQEDSAVYLCASSLYSWGGPDGQYFGPGTRLTVT.

This clone was seen a single time. The CDR3 here is CALEKIDNYGYTF. The CDR3 DNA sequence: TGTGCCCTGGAGAAAATAGATAACTATGGCTACACCTTC. The chain has TRBV30 and TRBJ1-2; D not certain. Germline V CDR1 and CDR2: GTSNPN, SVGIG (reference sequence). CDR3 length: 13 amino acids. Trimming pared 8 bases from V and 1 base from J, leaving 14 bases between.

Worth noting for this clone: The same CDR3 arises from other DNA sequences in this sample as well. The J gene is TRBJ2-7, the V gene TRBV7-9; D call uncertain. The CDR3 length is 13 residues. Deletions cut 5 bases from V and 0 bases from J, with 8 bases between. Germline V gene sequence: CDR1 SEHNR, CDR2 FQNEAQ (reference sequence). The DNA for the CDR3 is TGTGCCAGCAGCCAAACCGGCTCCTACGAGCAGTACTTC. Amino acid sequence: CASSQTGSYEQYF. Supplemented by reference TRBV7-9 and TRBJ2-7, the full variable domain reads DTGVSQNPRHKITKRGQNVTFRCDPISEHNRLYWYRQTLGQGPEFLTYFQNEAQLEKSRLLSDRFSAERPKGSFSTLEIQRTEQGDSAMYLCASSQTGSYEQYFGPGTRLTVT.

The chain uses TRBV6-6 and TRBJ2-7; the D call may be TRBD1 or TRBD2 (5 bases each). Trimming took off 2 bases at V and 1 base at J, with 15 bases between the two ends. This CDR3 region has 16 residues. Germline CDR1 reads MNHNY; CDR2 reads SVGAGI (reference sequence). CDR3 residues: CASSYRRVGPSYEQYF. The CDR3 DNA reads TGTGCCAGCAGTTACCGTAGAGTGGGACCTTCCTACGAGCAGTACTTC.

The chain uses TRBV10-2 and TRBJ2-2; 10 bases match TRBD2. Germline V gene data show CDR1 as WSHSY and CDR2 as SAAADI. The CDR3 totals 20 residues. Unmatched junction bases numbered 14, after V lost 0 bases and J lost 4 bases. The CDR3 DNA sequence: TGCGCCAGCAGTGAGTCGAATAGGTTCTGGCTAGCGGGAGTCACCGGGGAGCTGTTTTTT. Protein product: CASSESNRFWLAGVTGELFF.

V and J are TRBV7-2 and TRBJ2-7, with unresolved D. This CDR3 region has 13 residues. CDR1 SGHTA and CDR2 FQGNSA come from the germline V gene. Trimming left V 5 bases short and J 2 bases short, with 10 bases between. CDR3 in DNA: TGTGCCAGCAGCCCCCGAAGTCCCTACGAGCAGTACTTC. Translation: CASSPRSPYEQYF. The entire variable domain, with the rest obtained from reference TRBV7-2 and TRBJ2-7, is as follows: GAGVSQSPSNKVTEKGKDVELRCDPISGHTALYWYRQSLGQGLEFLIYFQGNSAPDKSGLPSDRFSAERTGGSVSTLTIQRTQQEDSAVYLCASSPRSPYEQYFGPGTRLTVT.

CDR3 DNA: TGTGCCAGCAGTTACGCCAGGGGGCCCACCGGGGAGCTGTTTTTT. It specifies CASSYARGPTGELFF. The rearrangement uses TRBV6-5 and TRBJ2-2, with TRBD1 identical over 8 bases. The junction had 3 bases not matched to a gene; V was cut back by 2 bases and J by 4 bases. This CDR3 contains 15 residues. Germline CDR1 and CDR2: MNHEY and SVGAGI.

V and J are TRBV13 and TRBJ2-1; no definite D call. Germline V CDR1 and CDR2: PRHDT, FYEKMQ (reference sequence). This CDR3 has 13 amino acids. V lost 0 bases, J lost 7 bases, and 7 bases lay in between. The CDR3 protein is CASSLGDGNEQFF. The CDR3 nucleotides read TGTGCCAGCAGCTTAGGGGATGGTAATGAGCAGTTCTTC.

The chain joins TRBV30 to TRBJ1-2; D may be TRBD1 (5 bases). CDR1 GTSNPN and CDR2 SVGIG come from the germline V gene (reference sequence). Between the trimmed V and J ends, which lost 2 bases and 5 bases, there was a span of 15 bases. The CDR3 runs to 14 residues. CDR3 protein: CAWSWVGGIYGYTF. The CDR3 bases are TGTGCCTGGAGTTGGGTCGGGGGGATTTATGGCTACACCTTC.

As for this clone: Other DNA sequences from this sample encode an identical CDR3 as well. V is TRBV5-1 and J is TRBJ2-7; TRBD1 matches at 9 bases. In germline, CDR1 is SGHRS, CDR2 YFSETQ. There are 14 residues in the CDR3. The J segment lost 4 bases and the V segment lost 2 bases, leaving 4 bases of the junction unmatched. The CDR3: CASSLGQGPYEQYF. The CDR3 DNA is TGCGCCAGCAGCTTAGGACAGGGGCCTTACGAGCAGTACTTC.

The chain has TRBV27 and TRBJ2-3; D call uncertain. CDR1 MNHEY and CDR2 SMNVEV come from the germline V gene (reference sequence). Trimming left V 1 base short and J 3 bases short, with 11 bases between. The CDR3 runs to 15 residues. CDR3 region: CASSLFTDGTDTQYF. The CDR3 DNA is TGTGCCAGCAGTTTATTTACTGACGGAACAGATACGCAGTATTTT.

This chain joins TRBV28 and TRBJ1-5; D may be TRBD1 (5 bases). This CDR3 is built from 13 residues. Trimming took 8 bases from V and 0 from J, leaving 8 bases between them. Germline lookup yields CDR1 MDHEN and CDR2 SYDVKM. The CDR3 protein is CASGTYSNQPQHF. Here the CDR3 DNA reads TGTGCCAGCGGGACGTATAGCAATCAGCCCCAGCATTTT.

This chain joins TRBV4-3 and TRBJ2-7; possibly TRBD2 for D (6 bases). The CDR3 extends over 16 amino acids. Trimming left V 1 base short and J 1 base short, with 14 bases between. Germline-derived CDR1 and CDR2 are LGHNA and YSLEER. The DNA of the CDR3 is TGCGCCAGCAGCCAAGGAAGCGGGCTTCTTTCCTACGAGCAGTACTTC. Its translation: CASSQGSGLLSYEQYF.